This T cell receptor beta chain was sequenced during a study of graft-versus-host responses after intestinal transplantation. There are 14 residues in the CDR3. Germline V CDR1 and CDR2: MGHRA, YSYEKL. Note on this clone: Its antigen is currently unknown.

The assay was immunoSEQ multiplex PCR, and TCRdb's table has in-frame clones only and misses some. The profile covers under 150,000 clones, with roughly 95% appearing a single time and over 2.5% taken by the ten largest. The receptor comes from a human donor who received an intestinal transplant. The chain links TRBV4-1 to TRBJ2-5, with 7 nucleotides matching TRBD2. The J call may be mistaken, given a closer DNA end match to TRBJ2-7. Material: unstimulated CD8+ T cells sorted from spleen or lymph node cells, obtained before intestinal transplant. CDR3 in amino acids: CASSHGRGSDEQYF. As DNA, the CDR3 is TGCGCCAGCAGCCATGGGAGGGGTAGCGACGAGCAGTACTTC.